Each of the 27 T cell receptor beta chains below was sequenced from the same sample in a study of graft-versus-host responses after intestinal transplantation. Graft-derived tissue was subjected to processing to liberate intraepithelial and lamina propria lymphocytes. Only in-frame clones appear in the TCRdb table, and some are missing; sequencing was by immunoSEQ multiplex PCR. Among tens of thousands of clones listed, roughly 89% were seen once. The input for sequencing was ileum tissue, taken around 350 days after transplant. The receptors were gathered from a human patient who received an intestinal transplant, so some T cells may come from the graft donor.

In nucleotides, the CDR3 is TGCGCCAGCAGCCAAGAAGTGCGCGTCTACGAGCAGTACTTC. Encoded protein: CASSQEVRVYEQYF. The chain links TRBV4-3 to TRBJ2-7; D is unclear. The CDR3 extends over 14 amino acids. V lost 0 bases and J lost 3, with 9 bases in between. The germline V gene has CDR1 LGHNA and CDR2 YSLEER.

The chain carries TRBV4-2 and TRBJ2-6, with D possibly matching TRBD1 (6 bases). Germline CDR1 LGHNA, CDR2 YNFKEQ. CDR3 length: 17 amino acids. The V gene lost 1 base and the J gene lost 4 bases, with 14 bases spanning the gap. CDR3 sequence reads: CASSQVGVGTGANVLTF. CDR3 in DNA: TGTGCCAGCAGCCAAGTAGGTGTGGGGACAGGGGCCAACGTCCTGACTTTC.

This clone was recorded only once. The genes are TRBV28 and TRBJ2-4, with a possible D match to TRBD2 (7 bases). Trimming pared 1 base from V and 7 bases from J, leaving 11 bases between. The CDR3 totals 14 residues. Germline V gives CDR1 MDHEN, CDR2 SYDVKM. The CDR3 DNA is TGTGCCAGCAGTTTATATTCGGGGGGCAACATTCAGTACTTC. Protein product: CASSLYSGGNIQYF.

This chain connects TRBV6-6 to TRBJ2-7, with 10 positions matching TRBD1. This CDR3 is built from 14 residues. Germline trimming cut 0 bases from V and 4 bases from J; bases unmatched to any gene: 0. Per the germline V gene, CDR1 is MNHNY and CDR2 is SVGAGI (reference sequence). CDR3 sequence (DNA): TGTGCCAGCAGTTACTCGGACAGGGGGTACGAGCAGTACTTC. Amino acid sequence: CASSYSDRGYEQYF.

The J gene is TRBJ2-3, the V gene TRBV27; 7 bases fit TRBD1. Losses at the gene ends were 6 bases for V and 2 bases for J; bases not matched to a gene: 2. This CDR3 spans 13 amino acids. Germline CDR1 MNHEY, CDR2 SMNVEV (reference sequence). The CDR3 region has the DNA TGTGCCAGCAGGGGACAGCTCACAGATACGCAGTATTTT. Its protein is CASRGQLTDTQYF.

The chain uses TRBV30 and TRBJ2-7, with TRBD1 as a possible D gene (7 bases). The CDR3 runs to 14 residues. Germline lookup yields CDR1 GTSNPN and CDR2 SVGIG (reference sequence). Trimming took 7 bases from V and 0 from J, leaving 16 bases between them. As DNA, the CDR3 is TGTGCCTCAGGAGGGACAGCGAGCTCCTACGAGCAGTACTTC. It encodes CASGGTASSYEQYF. Drawing the rest from reference TRBV30 and TRBJ2-7, the complete variable domain is SQTIHQWPATLVQPVGSPLSLECTVEGTSNPNLYWYRQAAGRGLQLLFYSVGIGQISSEVPQNLSASRPQDRQFILSSKKLLLSDSGFYLCASGGTASSYEQYFGPGTRLTVT.

Remarks on this clone: The same CDR3 also results from other DNA sequences found in this sample. The chain recombines TRBV2 with TRBJ2-5, with D maybe TRBD1 (5 bases). This CDR3 contains 14 residues. Germline V CDR1 and CDR2: SNHLY, FYNNEI. The V end lost 3 bases, the J end lost 5 bases, and 13 bases lay between the germline ends. The CDR3 spells CASSDRYRQETQYF. In DNA, the CDR3 is TGTGCCAGCAGTGACCGTTACAGGCAGGAGACCCAGTACTTC.

This clone has more than one count but fewer than ten. The chain is built from TRBV11-2 and TRBJ1-2; 8 bases match TRBD1. CDR3 length equals 16 residues. J gave up 3 bases and V 2 bases, and 8 bases lay outside the gene matches. Germline V gives CDR1 SGHAT, CDR2 FQNNGV. The CDR3 sequence is CASSLWDRPGDYGYTF. The CDR3 coding sequence is TGTGCCAGCAGCTTATGGGACAGGCCGGGAGACTATGGCTACACCTTC. Full variable domain (rest looked up from reference TRBV11-2 and TRBJ1-2): EAGVAQSPRYKIIEKRQSVAFWCNPISGHATLYWYQQILGQGPKLLIQFQNNGVVDDSQLPKDRFSAERLKGVDSTLKIQPAKLEDSAVYLCASSLWDRPGDYGYTFGSGTRLTVV.

The chain recombines TRBV29-1 with TRBJ2-7; tentatively, D is TRBD2 (6 bases). From germline, CDR1 is SQVTM and CDR2 ANQGSEA. The CDR3 covers 15 residues. The V end lost 2 bases, the J end lost 5 bases, and 19 bases lay between the germline ends. The CDR3 reads CSVESGEETQHEQYF. The CDR3 nucleotides are TGCAGCGTTGAATCGGGGGAAGAGACGCAACACGAGCAGTACTTC.

The gene calls are TRBV20-1 and TRBJ2-7; D unresolved. Germline-derived CDR1 and CDR2 are DFQATT and SNEGSKA (reference sequence). Trimming shortened V by 5 bases and J by 11 bases, and 13 bases separated the two germline ends. The CDR3 is 10 residues long. This CDR3 is CSAGFCDKYF. CDR3 DNA: TGCAGTGCTGGGTTCTGCGACAAGTACTTC.

The J gene is TRBJ1-4, the V gene TRBV5-1; the D gene is possibly TRBD1 (6 bases). CDR3 length: 13 amino acids. Trimming shortened V by 8 bases and J by 0 bases, and 8 bases separated the two germline ends. Germline values: CDR1 SGHRS, CDR2 YFSETQ. The CDR3 is CASRTATNEKLFF. For the CDR3, the DNA is TGCGCCAGTAGGACAGCAACTAATGAAAAACTGTTTTTT.

This chain joins TRBV4-1 and TRBJ1-1; the D gene is possibly TRBD1 (5 bases). This CDR3 comprises 16 residues. V was cut by 1 base and J by 6 bases, with 18 bases left in between. The germline CDR1 and CDR2 sequences are MGHRA and YSYEKL. In nucleotides, the CDR3 is TGCGCCAGCAGCCAAGTTGGACAAGGGATATTATCTGAAGCTTTCTTT. It yields the protein CASSQVGQGILSEAFF.

The chain employs TRBV19 and TRBJ2-1; 12 nucleotides line up with TRBD2. Germline loops: CDR1 LNHDA, CDR2 SQIVND (reference sequence). J lost 9 bases, V lost 4 bases, and 16 bases had no gene match. The CDR3 spans 18 residues. The CDR3 nucleotides read TGTGCCAGTAGTACGCGCCAACACCGACTAGCGGGAGTTGCTGAGCAGTTCTTC. The encoded protein is CASSTRQHRLAGVAEQFF. The full variable domain, rest sourced from reference TRBV19 and TRBJ2-1, is DGGITQSPKYLFRKEGQNVTLSCEQNLNHDAMYWYRQDPGQGLRLIYYSQIVNDFQKGDIAEGYSVSREKKESFPLTVTSAQKNPTAFYLCASSTRQHRLAGVAEQFFGPGTRLTVL.

The chain has TRBV29-1 and TRBJ1-2; the match to TRBD1 covers 10 bases. This CDR3 spans 13 amino acids. V dropped 7 bases and J dropped 6; count of bases not matched to a gene: 8. CDR1 and CDR2 from the germline V gene are SQVTM and ANQGSEA. In DNA, the CDR3 is TGCAGCGGGGGGACAGGGGAGGGGGATGGCTACACCTTC. It translates to CSGGTGEGDGYTF.

The chain uses TRBV7-3 and TRBJ1-6; D gene ambiguous. Trimming pared 5 bases from V and 7 bases from J, leaving 15 bases between. The CDR3 runs 15 residues. CDR1 is SGHTA, CDR2 FQGTGA, per germline. In nucleotides, the CDR3 is TGTGCCAGCAGCATCGGATCTCCTCCCAATTCACCCCTCCACTTT. This gives the protein CASSIGSPPNSPLHF.

V gene TRBV5-1 combines with J gene TRBJ2-5, with TRBD1 matching over 7 bases. The CDR3 runs to 17 residues. After removal of 5 bases from V and 3 bases from J, the junction contained 16 bases not matched to a gene. Germline CDR1 is SGHRS and CDR2 is YFSETQ. CDR3 DNA: TGCGCCAGCAGATCGACAGGGTGGGCCGATGGAAAAGAGACCCAGTACTTC. This sequence encodes CASRSTGWADGKETQYF.

V is TRBV4-1 and J is TRBJ2-7; the D gene is possibly TRBD1 (5 bases). Trimming took off 1 base at V and 3 bases at J, with 7 bases between the two ends. CDR1 and CDR2 from the germline V gene are MGHRA and YSYEKL. This CDR3 region has 13 residues. CDR3 protein: CASSQVQGYEQYF. In DNA form, the CDR3 reads TGCGCCAGCAGCCAAGTGCAGGGCTACGAGCAGTACTTC.

The chain has TRBV7-8 and TRBJ2-3; perhaps TRBD2 as D (5 bases). The V gene's germline CDR1 is SGHVS and CDR2 FQNEAQ. Trimming shortened V by 2 bases and J by 0 bases, and 12 bases separated the two germline ends. The CDR3 extends over 16 amino acids. DNA for the CDR3: TGTGCCAGCAGCTTAACTAGACTTACCAGCACAGATACGCAGTATTTT. The encoded protein is CASSLTRLTSTDTQYF.

The CDR3 DNA follows: TGTGCCAGCAGTTACTCGACTAGCGGGGCATACAATGAGCAGTTCTTC. Its translation: CASSYSTSGAYNEQFF. The chain carries TRBV6-5 and TRBJ2-1, with 11 bases that match TRBD2. The CDR3 contains 16 residues. Germline V gene sequence: CDR1 MNHEY, CDR2 SVGAGI. Unmatched junction bases numbered 2, after V lost 0 bases and J lost 4 bases.

This clone came up once. The chain has TRBV12-5 and TRBJ2-1; TRBD2 agrees at 12 bases. The CDR3 contains 22 residues. Germline CDR1 reads LGHNT; CDR2 reads FRNRAP. Trimming took 0 bases from V and 1 from J; bases not matched to a gene: 16. The CDR3 coding sequence is TGTGCTAGTGGTTTGGTACTTCGAGCTAGCGGGAGGGCCCTCACGTCCTACAATGAGCAGTTCTTC. Protein: CASGLVLRASGRALTSYNEQFF.

The V call is TRBV5-1, the J call TRBJ2-1; D is possibly TRBD2 (6 bases). With 4 bases removed from V and 9 bases from J, the gap between germline ends came to 26 bases. Germline assignment: CDR1 SGHRS and CDR2 YFSETQ. This CDR3 region has 17 residues. The DNA for the CDR3 is TGCGCCAGCAGCGGTGGGGGGAGAGTAGGCTCGTGGAGTGAGCAGTTCTTC. It encodes CASSGGGRVGSWSEQFF. The full variable domain, its missing parts supplied by reference TRBV5-1 and TRBJ2-1, is KAGVTQTPRYLIKTRGQQVTLSCSPISGHRSVSWYQQTPGQGLQFLFEYFSETQRNKGNFPGRFSGRQFSNSRSEMNVSTLELGDSALYLCASSGGGRVGSWSEQFFGPGTRLTVL.

V and J are TRBV5-6 and TRBJ2-2, with TRBD2 as a possible D gene (5 bases). V lost 0 bases and J 5 bases, leaving 14 bases between the germline ends. CDR3 length equals 16 residues. The V gene's germline CDR1 is SGHDT and CDR2 YYEEEE. In DNA form, the CDR3 reads TGTGCCAGCAGCTTGGTGGGGAGACTGCTAACCGGGGAGCTGTTTTTT. Translated, it gives CASSLVGRLLTGELFF.

The rearrangement links TRBV10-3 to TRBJ1-5; the match to TRBD1 covers 9 bases. The germline CDR1 and CDR2 sequences are ENHRY and SYGVKD. The CDR3 is 13 amino acids. With V trimmed by 4 bases and J by 5 bases, 0 bases remained unmatched. The CDR3: CAISGTGDQPQHF. In DNA form, the CDR3 reads TGTGCCATCAGTGGGACAGGGGATCAGCCCCAGCATTTT.

V is TRBV4-1 and J is TRBJ2-7; possible D gene TRBD1, 6 bases. Trimming cost V 5 bases and J 7 bases, with 27 bases left between them. CDR1 and CDR2 from the germline V gene are MGHRA and YSYEKL. This CDR3 has 17 residues. The CDR3 loop reads CASSGAGAADLGREQYF. CDR3 nucleotides: TGCGCCAGCAGCGGGGCAGGGGCCGCGGATTTGGGTCGGGAGCAGTACTTC.

In its sample, this clone was seen once. The chain uses TRBV7-8 and TRBJ2-1, with 8 bases fitting TRBD2. V lost 2 bases, J lost 2 bases, and 2 bases stayed unmatched. The CDR3 runs 15 residues. The germline gives CDR1 SGHVS, CDR2 FQNEAQ. CDR3 protein: CASSLYGRAYNEQFF. The CDR3 DNA sequence: TGTGCCAGCAGCTTATACGGGAGGGCCTACAATGAGCAGTTCTTC.

The V and J genes are TRBV14 and TRBJ1-1; D not resolved. Germline CDR1 SGHDN, CDR2 FVKESK. The CDR3 runs to 14 residues. V dropped 3 bases and J dropped 0 bases, with 8 bases sitting between them. DNA of the CDR3: TGTGCCAGCAGCCAGGAGGGAATGAACACTGAAGCTTTCTTT. It codes for CASSQEGMNTEAFF.

The V gene is TRBV7-9, the J gene TRBJ1-2; no reliable D call. V shed 4 bases and J shed 4 bases, with 10 bases lying between them. Germline CDR1 reads SEHNR; CDR2 reads FQNEAQ (reference sequence). The CDR3 runs to 13 residues. The CDR3 is CASSSDGGYGYTF. The DNA for the CDR3 is TGTGCCAGCAGCTCGGACGGCGGCTATGGCTACACCTTC. Full variable domain (missing parts from reference TRBV7-9 and TRBJ1-2): DTGVSQNPRHKITKRGQNVTFRCDPISEHNRLYWYRQTLGQGPEFLTYFQNEAQLEKSRLLSDRFSAERPKGSFSTLEIQRTEQGDSAMYLCASSSDGGYGYTFGSGTRLTVV.